Listed below are T cell receptor beta chains from one sample, sequenced in a study of Graves' ophthalmopathy and Graves' hyperthyroidism. Each CDR3 protein gets one entry after TCRdb re-called the multiplex PCR reads with MiXCR. Among 230,000 or so distinct CDR3 sequences listed, 45% to 55% were seen once. Sequencing was carried out using peripheral blood. Every receptor here comes from an adult man with Graves' ophthalmopathy. Both conserved end residues are part of each CDR3. A D gene is named only where the DNA matches it firmly. The size field is filled for only some rows; it gives once, few, many or a size class.

v_gene	abundance	d_gene	j_gene	CDR3aa	CDR3nt
TRBV7-8	-	-	TRBJ2-5	CASSALETQYF	TGTGCCAGCAGCGCCCTAGAGACCCAGTACTTC
TRBV5-1	-	-	TRBJ2-2	CASSGRSNTGELFF	TGCGCCAGCAGTGGCAGATCGAACACCGGGGAGCTGTTTTTT
TRBV5-6	-	-	TRBJ2-7	CASSLAGIEQYF	TGTGCCAGCAGCTTGGCCGGGATCGAGCAGTACTTC
TRBV4-1	-	TRBD1	TRBJ2-7	CASSQEGQGEGSYEQYF	TGCGCCAGCAGCCAAGAGGGACAGGGGGAAGGGTCCTACGAGCAGTACTTC
TRBV9	-	TRBD1	TRBJ2-7	CASSEALWTGAYEQYF	TGTGCCAGCAGTGAAGCGCTATGGACAGGGGCCTACGAGCAGTACTTC
TRBV6-6	few	-	TRBJ2-5	CASSSPQRNIQETQYF	TGTGCCAGCAGTTCCCCTCAGCGGAACATTCAAGAGACCCAGTACTTC
TRBV7-3	-	-	TRBJ2-7	CASSLAHAEDSPYEQYF	TGTGCCAGCAGCTTAGCCCATGCTGAGGACAGTCCCTACGAGCAGTACTTC
TRBV10-3	-	-	TRBJ2-7	CAISGTSGEQYF	TGTGCCATCAGTGGGACGTCGGGGGAGCAGTACTTC
TRBV29-1	-	TRBD2	TRBJ2-1	CSVDRTSGINEQFF	TGCAGCGTTGATAGGACTAGCGGGATAAATGAGCAGTTCTTC
TRBV7-2	-	-	TRBJ1-6	CASSTTGRVHNSPLHF	TGTGCCAGCAGCACAACAGGGAGGGTTCATAATTCACCCCTCCACTTT
TRBV2	-	-	TRBJ1-2	CASSLTGTLGCGYTF	TGTGCCAGCAGCTTGACCGGGACCCTCGGCTGTGGCTACACCTTC
TRBV29-1	few	TRBD2	TRBJ2-7	CSVEASGPLGQYF	TGCAGCGTTGAGGCTAGCGGGCCCCTGGGGCAGTACTTC
TRBV10-3	many	-	TRBJ1-1	CAISLSGTEAFF	TGTGCCATCAGCTTATCGGGTACTGAAGCTTTCTTT